The 7 T cell receptor beta chains listed next were all sequenced from one sample in a study of blood T cell repertoires in COVID-19 (dated by TCRdb to the early 2020s). Libraries were prepared through the immunoSEQ multiplex PCR assay. The immuneACCESS repertoire file appears here via TCRdb, limited to in-frame rearrangements. These files lack a portion of the clones; in checked studies, under half of the deficit traces to unresolved V genes, and the cause of the others is not known. The sample table contains under 150,000 clones; only one count was recorded for under 90% of them. The top ten clones comprise 8.8% of the sample. Specimen: peripheral blood. Receptors were obtained from a woman of 80 years or more in a cohort sampled during active or convalescent COVID-19.

V and J are TRBV2 and TRBJ1-5; no clear D. Germline V lookup: CDR1 SNHLY, CDR2 FYNNEI. Trimming pared 6 bases from V and 2 bases from J, leaving 11 bases between. This CDR3 region has 14 residues. Written as DNA, the CDR3 is TGTGCCAGCAGGCGACAAGTAGGCAATCAGCCCCAGCATTTT. Amino acids: CASRRQVGNQPQHF. Variable domain in full (rest from reference TRBV2 and TRBJ1-5): EPEVTQTPSHQVTQMGQEVILRCVPISNHLYFYWYRQILGQKVEFLVSFYNNEISEKSEIFDDQFSVERPDGSNFTLKIRSTKLEDSAMYFCASRRQVGNQPQHFGDGTRLSIL.

The V call is TRBV6-5, the J call TRBJ2-7; D is ambiguous. Germline V gene data show CDR1 as MNHEY and CDR2 as SVGAGI. V was shortened by 6 bases and J by 0 bases, with 12 bases between the two germline ends. CDR3 size: 14 residues. The CDR3 DNA reads TGTGCCAGCAGGGGCTTTCGGCTCTCCTACGAGCAGTACTTC. Its translation: CASRGFRLSYEQYF.

The chain's CDR3 is CASSLGQVNEQFF. CDR3 nucleotide sequence: TGTGCCAGCAGCCTCGGACAGGTCAATGAGCAGTTCTTC. The V and J genes are TRBV7-9 and TRBJ2-1, with 7 bases identical to TRBD1. The germline CDR1 and CDR2 sequences are SEHNR and FQNEAQ (reference sequence). CDR3 length equals 13 residues. With 5 bases clipped from V and 6 bases from J, the junction kept 4 bases outside the gene matches.

This clone appeared a single time. This same CDR3 is encoded by further DNA sequences in the sample. The CDR3 coding sequence is TGTGCCAGCAGCCTGGACAGGAACAATGAGCAGTTCTTC. Translation gives CASSLDRNNEQFF. This chain connects TRBV11-2 to TRBJ2-1; 7 nucleotides align to TRBD1. The V gene's germline CDR1 is SGHAT and CDR2 FQNNGV. This CDR3 comprises 13 residues. With 5 bases clipped from V and 5 bases from J, the junction kept 3 bases outside the gene matches.

The V and J genes are TRBV6-6 and TRBJ2-3; 9 nucleotides match TRBD1. Per germline, CDR1 MNHNY and CDR2 SVGAGI (reference sequence). The CDR3 consists of 15 residues. The V and J ends lost 3 bases and 5 bases, in that order; junction bases with no gene match: 6. The CDR3 sequence is CASSYLGQGQDTQYF. The DNA of the CDR3 is TGTGCCAGCAGTTATTTGGGACAGGGACAAGATACGCAGTATTTT.

The CDR3 nucleotides are TGTGCCAGCAGCTCGGTAGCGGGGGGGCTCTACGAGCAGTACTTC. It is translated as CASSSVAGGLYEQYF. The chain employs TRBV5-4 and TRBJ2-7; 11 positions match TRBD2. The CDR3 spans 15 residues. After removal of 3 bases from V and 3 bases from J, the junction contained 5 bases not matched to a gene. Germline CDR1 reads SGHNT; CDR2 reads YYREEE (reference sequence).

The chain has TRBV5-1 and TRBJ1-1; TRBD1 matches at 7 bases. Germline CDR1 and CDR2: SGHRS and YFSETQ. The CDR3 runs to 14 residues. V gave up 1 base and J gave up 5 bases; unmatched junction bases: 5. The CDR3 sequence is CASSLLTGRTEAFF. As DNA, the CDR3 is TGCGCCAGCAGCTTGCTGACAGGGCGGACTGAAGCTTTCTTT.